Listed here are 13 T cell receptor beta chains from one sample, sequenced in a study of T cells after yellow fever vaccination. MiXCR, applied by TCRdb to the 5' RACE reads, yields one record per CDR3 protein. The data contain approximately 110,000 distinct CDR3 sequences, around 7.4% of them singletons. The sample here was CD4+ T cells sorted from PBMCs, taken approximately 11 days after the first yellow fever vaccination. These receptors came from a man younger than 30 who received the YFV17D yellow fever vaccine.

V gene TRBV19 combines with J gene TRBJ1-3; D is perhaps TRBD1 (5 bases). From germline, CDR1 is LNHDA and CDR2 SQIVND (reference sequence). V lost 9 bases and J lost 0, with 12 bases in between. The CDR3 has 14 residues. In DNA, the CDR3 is TGTGCCAGCACGACAGTGTCCTCTGGAAACACCATATATTTT. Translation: CASTTVSSGNTIYF.

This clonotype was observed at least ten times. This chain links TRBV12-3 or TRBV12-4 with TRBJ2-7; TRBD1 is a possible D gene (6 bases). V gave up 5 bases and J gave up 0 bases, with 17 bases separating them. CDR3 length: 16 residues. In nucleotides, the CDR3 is TGTGCCAGCAGTCCAGGCGGCAGGGGAAACTCCTACGAGCAGTACGTC. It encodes CASSPGGRGNSYEQYV.

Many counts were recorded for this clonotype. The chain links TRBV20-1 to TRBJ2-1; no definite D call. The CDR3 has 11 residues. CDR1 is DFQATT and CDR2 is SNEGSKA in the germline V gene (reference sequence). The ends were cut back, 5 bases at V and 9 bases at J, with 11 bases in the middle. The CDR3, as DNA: TGCAGTGCTCGCGCGGATACTGAGCAGTTCTTC. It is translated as CSARADTEQFF.

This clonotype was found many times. CDR3 protein: CASSRDYRSYEQYF. CDR3 nucleotide sequence: TGTGCCAGCAGTCGGGACTACCGCTCCTACGAGCAGTACTTC. The chain carries TRBV5-6 and TRBJ2-7, with TRBD2 identical over 7 bases. The CDR3 has 14 amino acids. The germline gives CDR1 SGHDT, CDR2 YYEEEE. J was trimmed by 0 bases and V by 5 bases; bases with no gene match: 5.

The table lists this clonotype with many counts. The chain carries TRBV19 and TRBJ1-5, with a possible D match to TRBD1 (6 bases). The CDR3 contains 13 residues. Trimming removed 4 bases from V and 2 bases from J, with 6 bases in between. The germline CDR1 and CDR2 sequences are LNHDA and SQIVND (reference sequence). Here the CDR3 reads CASSTGGNQPQHF. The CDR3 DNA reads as TGTGCCAGTAGTACAGGGGGCAATCAGCCCCAGCATTTT.

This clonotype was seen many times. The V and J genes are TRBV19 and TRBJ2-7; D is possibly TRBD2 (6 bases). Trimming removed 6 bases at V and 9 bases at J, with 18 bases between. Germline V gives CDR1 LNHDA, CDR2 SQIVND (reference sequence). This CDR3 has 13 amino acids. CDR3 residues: CASRGPTSGWQYF. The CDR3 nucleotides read TGTGCCAGTAGGGGACCGACGAGCGGGTGGCAGTACTTC.

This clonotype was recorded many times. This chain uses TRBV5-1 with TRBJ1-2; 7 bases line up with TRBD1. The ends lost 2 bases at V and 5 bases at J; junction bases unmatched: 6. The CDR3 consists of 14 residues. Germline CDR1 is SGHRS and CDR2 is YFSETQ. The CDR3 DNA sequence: TGCGCCAGCAGCTTAAGCTCACAGGGGTATGGCTACACCTTC. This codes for CASSLSSQGYGYTF.

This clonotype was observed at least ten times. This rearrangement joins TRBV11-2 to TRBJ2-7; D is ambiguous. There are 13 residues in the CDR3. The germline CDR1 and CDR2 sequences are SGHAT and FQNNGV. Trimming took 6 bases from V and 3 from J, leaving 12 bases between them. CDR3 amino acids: CASSKGMFYEQYV. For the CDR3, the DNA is TGTGCCAGCAGTAAAGGGATGTTCTACGAGCAGTACGTC.

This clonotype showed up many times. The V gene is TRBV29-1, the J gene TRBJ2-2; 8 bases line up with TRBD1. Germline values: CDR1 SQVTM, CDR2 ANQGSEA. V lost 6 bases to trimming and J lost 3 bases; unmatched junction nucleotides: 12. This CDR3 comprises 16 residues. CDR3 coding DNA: TGCAGCGTATTCCCCGTGGGACAGGAGTACACCGGGGAGCTGTTTTTT. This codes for CSVFPVGQEYTGELFF.

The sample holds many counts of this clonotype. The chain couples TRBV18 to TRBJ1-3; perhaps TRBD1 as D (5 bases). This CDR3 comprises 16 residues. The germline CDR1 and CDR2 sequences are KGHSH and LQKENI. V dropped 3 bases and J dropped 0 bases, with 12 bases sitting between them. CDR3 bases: TGTGCCAGCTCACCCGACAGTCCTTTCTCTGGAAACACCATATATTTT. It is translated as CASSPDSPFSGNTIYF.

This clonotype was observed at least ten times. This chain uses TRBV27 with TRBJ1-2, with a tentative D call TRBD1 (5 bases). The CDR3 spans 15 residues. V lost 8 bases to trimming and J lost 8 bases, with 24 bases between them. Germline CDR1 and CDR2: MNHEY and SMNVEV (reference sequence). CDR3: CASGFRDPTLRGYTF. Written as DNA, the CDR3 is TGTGCCAGCGGATTCCGGGACCCCACCTTGAGGGGCTACACCTTC.

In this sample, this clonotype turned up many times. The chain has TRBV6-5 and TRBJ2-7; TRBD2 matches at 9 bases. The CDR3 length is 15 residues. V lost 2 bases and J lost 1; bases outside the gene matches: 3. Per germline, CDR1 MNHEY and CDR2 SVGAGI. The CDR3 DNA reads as TGTGCCAGCAGTTACGATACTAGCGGGTCCTACGAGCAGTACGTC. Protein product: CASSYDTSGSYEQYV.

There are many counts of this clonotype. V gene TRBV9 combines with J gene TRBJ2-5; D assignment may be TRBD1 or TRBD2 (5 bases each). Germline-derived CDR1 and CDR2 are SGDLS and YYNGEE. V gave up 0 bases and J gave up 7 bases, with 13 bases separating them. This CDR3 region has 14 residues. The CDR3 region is CASSVGLRGATQYF. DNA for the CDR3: TGTGCCAGCAGCGTAGGTCTCCGAGGGGCGACCCAGTACTTC. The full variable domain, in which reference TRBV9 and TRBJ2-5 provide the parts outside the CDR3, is DSGVTQTPKHLITATGQRVTLRCSPRSGDLSVYWYQQSLDQGLQFLIQYYNGEERAKGNILERFSAQQFPDLHSELNLSSLELGDSALYFCASSVGLRGATQYFGPGTRLLVL.